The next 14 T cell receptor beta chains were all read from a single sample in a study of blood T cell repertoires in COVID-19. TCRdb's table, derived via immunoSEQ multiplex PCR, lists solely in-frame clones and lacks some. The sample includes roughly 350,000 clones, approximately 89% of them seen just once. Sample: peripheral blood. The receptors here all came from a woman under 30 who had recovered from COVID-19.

DNA of the CDR3: TGTGCCAGCAGCTTAGATCGGGCGGGTAATGAGCAGTTCTTC. Its translation: CASSLDRAGNEQFF. This chain uses TRBV11-2 with TRBJ2-1; weak D call: TRBD2 (5 bases). CDR1 SGHAT and CDR2 FQNNGV come from the germline V gene. V gave up 0 bases and J gave up 7 bases, with 10 bases separating them. The CDR3 contains 14 residues.

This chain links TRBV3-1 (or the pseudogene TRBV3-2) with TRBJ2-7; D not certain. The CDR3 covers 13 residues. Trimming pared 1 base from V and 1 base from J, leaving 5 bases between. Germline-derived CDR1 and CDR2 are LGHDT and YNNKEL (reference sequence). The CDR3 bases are TGTGCCAGCAGCCAAGTTTCATCCTACGAGCAGTACGTC. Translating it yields CASSQVSSYEQYV.

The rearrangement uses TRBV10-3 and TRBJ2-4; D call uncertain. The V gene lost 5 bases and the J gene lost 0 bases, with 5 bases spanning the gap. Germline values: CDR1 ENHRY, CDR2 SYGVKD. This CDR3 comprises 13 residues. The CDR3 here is CAISPLAKNIQYF. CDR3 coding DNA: TGTGCCATCAGTCCCCTAGCCAAAAACATTCAGTACTTC.

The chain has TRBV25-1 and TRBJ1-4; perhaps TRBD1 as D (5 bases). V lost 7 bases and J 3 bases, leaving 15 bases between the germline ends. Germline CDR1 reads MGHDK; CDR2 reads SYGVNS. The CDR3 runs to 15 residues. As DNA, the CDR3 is TGTGCCAGCACCCTGGGGGGGACCCCTAATGAAAAACTGTTTTTT. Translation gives CASTLGGTPNEKLFF.

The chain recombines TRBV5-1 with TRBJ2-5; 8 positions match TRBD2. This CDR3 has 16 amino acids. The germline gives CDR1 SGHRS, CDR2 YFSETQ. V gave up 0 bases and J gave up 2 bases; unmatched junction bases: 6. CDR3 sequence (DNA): TGCGCCAGCAGCTTGGCGCTGTCTAGCGGGCAAGAGACCCAGTACTTC. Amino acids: CASSLALSSGQETQYF.

The CDR3 nucleotides read TGTGCCAGTAGTAGCCGGGACAGGGGGCGAAGTCAGCCCCAGCATTTT. This encodes CASSSRDRGRSQPQHF. The rearrangement links TRBV19 to TRBJ1-5, with TRBD1 matching over 12 bases. V trimming: 4 bases; J trimming: 6 bases; junction bases outside the gene matches: 7. CDR1 is LNHDA and CDR2 is SQIVND in the germline V gene (reference sequence). This CDR3 region has 16 residues.

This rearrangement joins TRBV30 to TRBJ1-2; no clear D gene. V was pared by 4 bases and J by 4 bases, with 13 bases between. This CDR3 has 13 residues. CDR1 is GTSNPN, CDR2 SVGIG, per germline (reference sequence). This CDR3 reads CAWNPNRSYGYTF. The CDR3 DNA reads TGTGCCTGGAACCCCAACAGAAGCTATGGCTACACCTTC.

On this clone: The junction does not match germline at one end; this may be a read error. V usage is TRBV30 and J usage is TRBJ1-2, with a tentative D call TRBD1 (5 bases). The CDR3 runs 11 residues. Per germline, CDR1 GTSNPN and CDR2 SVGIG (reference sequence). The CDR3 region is CVWSPGRGDTF. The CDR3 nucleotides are TGTGTCTGGAGTCCCGGGAGAGGGGACACCTTC.

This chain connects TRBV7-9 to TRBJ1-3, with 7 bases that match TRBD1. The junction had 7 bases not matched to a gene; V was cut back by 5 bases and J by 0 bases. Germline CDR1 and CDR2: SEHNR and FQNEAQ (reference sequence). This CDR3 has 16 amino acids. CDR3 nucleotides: TGTGCCAGCAGCCCCAGGGACAGATACTCTGGAAACACCATATATTTT. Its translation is CASSPRDRYSGNTIYF.

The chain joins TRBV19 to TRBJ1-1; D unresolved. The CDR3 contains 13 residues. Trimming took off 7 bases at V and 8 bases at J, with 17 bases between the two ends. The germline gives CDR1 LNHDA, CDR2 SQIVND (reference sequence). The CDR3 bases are TGTGCCAGTACGAAAGAGGTAGTAGCCGAAGCTTTCTTT. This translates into CASTKEVVAEAFF.

The CDR3 loop is CASSGIAGSSYNEQFF. As DNA, the CDR3 is TGCGCCAGCAGTGGGATAGCGGGAAGCTCCTACAATGAGCAGTTCTTC. The chain uses TRBV10-1 and TRBJ2-1; 8 bases align to TRBD2. V lost 4 bases and J lost 0; bases outside the gene matches: 5. The CDR3 totals 16 residues. The V gene's germline CDR1 is WNHNN and CDR2 SYGVQD (reference sequence).

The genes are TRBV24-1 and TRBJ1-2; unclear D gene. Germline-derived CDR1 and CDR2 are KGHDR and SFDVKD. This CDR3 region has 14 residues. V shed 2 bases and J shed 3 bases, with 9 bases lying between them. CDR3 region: CATSDSGMDYGYTF. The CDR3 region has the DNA TGTGCCACCAGTGATTCCGGGATGGACTATGGCTACACCTTC.

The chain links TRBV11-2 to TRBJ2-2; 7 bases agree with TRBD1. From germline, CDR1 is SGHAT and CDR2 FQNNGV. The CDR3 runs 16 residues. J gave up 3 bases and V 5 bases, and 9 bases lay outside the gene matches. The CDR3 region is CASSPRQGVDTGELFF. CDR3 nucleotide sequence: TGTGCCAGCAGCCCCCGACAGGGAGTCGACACCGGGGAGCTGTTTTTT.

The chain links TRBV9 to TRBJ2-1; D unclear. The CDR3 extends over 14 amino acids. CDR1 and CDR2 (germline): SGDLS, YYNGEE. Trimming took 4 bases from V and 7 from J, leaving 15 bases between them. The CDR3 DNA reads TGTGCCAGCAGCTCCACCCGGAGTGGGAATGAGCAGTTCTTC. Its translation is CASSSTRSGNEQFF.